The 15 T cell receptor beta chains given below trace back to one sample, sequenced in a study of blood T cell repertoires in COVID-19. The data were produced by immunoSEQ multiplex PCR, yet TCRdb's version contains in-frame clones alone and is incomplete. This sample has over 150,000 clones; about nine tenths occur once, and the top ten carry approximately 2%. The sample comprised peripheral blood. The receptors were gathered from a man aged 18 to 30 who had recovered from COVID-19.

This sequence joins TRBV7-3 and TRBJ1-1; D remains unclear. Trimming stripped 5 bases from V and 4 bases from J, with 11 bases between. CDR1 is SGHTA and CDR2 is FQGTGA in the germline V gene. The CDR3 sequence is 13 residues long. This chain's CDR3 is CASSLTHGTEAFF. The CDR3 bases are TGTGCCAGCAGCCTTACCCACGGCACTGAAGCTTTCTTT. Full variable domain (rest looked up from reference TRBV7-3 and TRBJ1-1): GAGVSQTPSNKVTEKGKYVELRCDPISGHTALYWYRQSLGQGPEFLIYFQGTGAADDSGLPNDRFFAVRPEGSVSTLKIQRTERGDSAVYLCASSLTHGTEAFFGQGTRLTVV.

This clone showed up just once. The rearrangement joins TRBV7-8 to TRBJ2-7; 9 bases align to TRBD1. The germline gives CDR1 SGHVS, CDR2 FQNEAQ. The CDR3 consists of 16 residues. Trimming took 0 bases from V and 4 from J; bases not matched to a gene: 7. The CDR3 sequence is CASSLALGTGTYEQYF. The CDR3, as DNA: TGTGCCAGCAGCTTAGCGCTCGGGACAGGGACGTACGAGCAGTACTTC.

This chain joins TRBV6-6 and TRBJ2-1, with D possibly being TRBD2 (5 bases). V was cut by 8 bases and J by 9 bases, with 14 bases left in between. Germline assignment: CDR1 MNHNY and CDR2 SVGAGI (reference sequence). There are 12 residues in the CDR3. The CDR3 nucleotides read TGTGCCAGCGGCCTGAGCGCGGGTGAGCAGTTCTTC. It is translated as CASGLSAGEQFF.

The chain uses TRBV27 and TRBJ1-1; perhaps TRBD1 as D (5 bases). The ends were cut back, 5 bases at V and 0 bases at J, with 10 bases in the middle. The CDR3 is 14 amino acids. Germline loops: CDR1 MNHEY, CDR2 SMNVEV (reference sequence). The CDR3 is CASSATVLNTEAFF. DNA for the CDR3: TGTGCCAGCAGTGCGACAGTTTTGAACACTGAAGCTTTCTTT.

This rearrangement joins TRBV11-1 to TRBJ2-1, with D maybe TRBD1 (6 bases). In germline, CDR1 is SGHAT, CDR2 FQDESV (reference sequence). V lost 1 base to trimming and J lost 13 bases, with 20 bases between them. The CDR3 is 15 amino acids. The chain's CDR3 is CASSLDASRLTGQFF. The CDR3 DNA follows: TGTGCCAGCAGCTTAGATGCATCCCGGTTGACAGGCCAGTTCTTC.

This clone was observed once. The genes are TRBV4-1 and TRBJ2-3, with 7 bases that match TRBD2. The CDR3 extends over 17 amino acids. Trimming cost V 2 bases and J 6 bases; bases outside gene matches: 14. The V gene's germline CDR1 is MGHRA and CDR2 YSYEKL. This chain's CDR3 is CASSQSGTASGQDTQYF. CDR3 sequence (DNA): TGCGCCAGCAGCCAATCGGGAACGGCTAGCGGCCAGGATACGCAGTATTTT.

V usage is TRBV15 and J usage is TRBJ1-1; no firm D call. The CDR3 is made up of 13 amino acids. The germline V gene has CDR1 LNHNV and CDR2 YYDKDF (reference sequence). Trimming stripped 5 bases from V and 7 bases from J, with 14 bases between. CDR3 region: CATSEPGNLEAFF. As DNA, the CDR3 is TGTGCCACCAGCGAGCCGGGGAACCTTGAAGCTTTCTTT.

This chain uses TRBV28 with TRBJ2-3; possible D gene TRBD1, 7 bases. Germline loops: CDR1 MDHEN, CDR2 SYDVKM. This CDR3 contains 16 residues. V lost 5 bases and J 3 bases, leaving 18 bases between the germline ends. The CDR3 loop is CASSPPTGRNTDTQYF. The CDR3 nucleotides read TGTGCCAGCAGTCCGCCGACAGGGAGGAATACAGATACGCAGTATTTT.

The chain uses TRBV19 and TRBJ2-2; no firm D call. In germline, CDR1 is LNHDA, CDR2 SQIVND (reference sequence). The CDR3 is 14 amino acids. V was trimmed by 3 bases and J by 4 bases, leaving 9 bases between them. DNA of the CDR3: TGTGCCAGTAGTATTGAGGCATCCACCGGGGAGCTGTTTTTT. Translating gives CASSIEASTGELFF.

This clone was seen once. The chain carries TRBV5-1 and TRBJ1-1, with TRBD1 as a possible D gene (6 bases). The germline V gene has CDR1 SGHRS and CDR2 YFSETQ. This CDR3 contains 15 residues. The V gene lost 0 bases and the J gene lost 2 bases, with 11 bases spanning the gap. CDR3 nucleotides: TGCGCCAGCAGCTTGGCCGGGGGGGCAAACACTGAAGCTTTCTTT. This codes for CASSLAGGANTEAFF.

This clone was seen a single time. This rearrangement joins TRBV6-6 to TRBJ2-7; the match to TRBD1 covers 7 bases. Germline-derived CDR1 and CDR2 are MNHNY and SVGAGI (reference sequence). V lost 2 bases, J lost 4 bases, and 8 bases stayed unmatched. The CDR3 contains 15 residues. The CDR3 sequence is CASSYLDRESYEQYF. CDR3 nucleotide sequence: TGTGCCAGCAGTTACCTTGACAGGGAGTCGTACGAGCAGTACTTC.

V and J are TRBV12-5 and TRBJ2-1, with TRBD1 identical over 7 bases. This CDR3 has 11 residues. Germline CDR1 LGHNT, CDR2 FRNRAP. Trimming at V came to 9 bases and at J to 7 bases, leaving 3 bases not matched to a gene. CDR3 nucleotides: TGTGCTAGACGACAGGGAAATGAGCAGTTCTTC. Its protein is CARRQGNEQFF.

The V call is TRBV5-5, the J call TRBJ2-1; D ambiguous. This CDR3 contains 16 residues. CDR1 SGHKS and CDR2 YYEKEE come from the germline V gene (reference sequence). The V gene lost 2 bases and the J gene lost 0 bases, with 12 bases spanning the gap. In DNA, the CDR3 is TGTGCCAGCAGCTTCTTCTCACGGGTCTCCTACAATGAGCAGTTCTTC. As protein: CASSFFSRVSYNEQFF. The whole variable domain, remainder taken from reference TRBV5-5 and TRBJ2-1, is DAGVTQSPTHLIKTRGQQVTLRCSPISGHKSVSWYQQVLGQGPQFIFQYYEKEERGRGNFPDRFSARQFPNYSSELNVNALLLGDSALYLCASSFFSRVSYNEQFFGPGTRLTVL.

The rearrangement joins TRBV19 to TRBJ2-5; TRBD2 matches 9 bases. Trimming removed 6 bases from V and 4 bases from J; junction bases left unmatched: 9. The CDR3 is 15 residues long. Per germline, CDR1 LNHDA and CDR2 SQIVND (reference sequence). The CDR3 region is CASSLGGLAAETQYF. The CDR3 bases are TGTGCCAGTAGCCTTGGGGGACTAGCAGCAGAGACCCAGTACTTC.

The CDR3 coding sequence is TGTGCCAGCAGCCGGGGGGGTACGGAGACCCAGTACTTC. Translating gives CASSRGGTETQYF. The J gene is TRBJ2-5, the V gene TRBV6-2 or TRBV6-3, with TRBD2 matching 8 bases. The V and J ends lost 6 bases and 5 bases, in that order; junction bases with no gene match: 5. Germline V gene lookup returns CDR1 MNHEY and CDR2 SVGEGT. CDR3 length: 13 amino acids.